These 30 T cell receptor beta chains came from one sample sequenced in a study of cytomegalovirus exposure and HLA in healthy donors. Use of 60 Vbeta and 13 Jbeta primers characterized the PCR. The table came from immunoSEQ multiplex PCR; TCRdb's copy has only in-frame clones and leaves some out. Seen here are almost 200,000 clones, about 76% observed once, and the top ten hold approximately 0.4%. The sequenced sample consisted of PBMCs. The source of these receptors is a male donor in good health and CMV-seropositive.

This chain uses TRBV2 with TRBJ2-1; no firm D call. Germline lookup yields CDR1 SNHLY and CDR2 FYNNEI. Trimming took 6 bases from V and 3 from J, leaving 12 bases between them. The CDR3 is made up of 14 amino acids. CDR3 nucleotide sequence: TGTGCCAGCAGAGCCCGCCCTAGCTACAATGAGCAGTTCTTC. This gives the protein CASRARPSYNEQFF.

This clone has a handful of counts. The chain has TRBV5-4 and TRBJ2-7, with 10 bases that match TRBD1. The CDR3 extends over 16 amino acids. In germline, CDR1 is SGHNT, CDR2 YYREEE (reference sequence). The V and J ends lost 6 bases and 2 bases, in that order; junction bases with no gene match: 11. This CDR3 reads CASTQEAGTGAYEQYF. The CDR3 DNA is TGTGCCAGCACCCAGGAGGCCGGGACAGGGGCCTACGAGCAGTACTTC.

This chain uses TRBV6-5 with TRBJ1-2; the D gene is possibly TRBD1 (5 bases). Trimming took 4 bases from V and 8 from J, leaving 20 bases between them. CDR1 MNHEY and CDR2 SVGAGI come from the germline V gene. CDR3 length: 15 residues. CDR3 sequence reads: CASSSDTGLTTGYTF. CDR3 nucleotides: TGTGCCAGCAGTTCCGATACAGGACTAACCACCGGCTACACCTTC.

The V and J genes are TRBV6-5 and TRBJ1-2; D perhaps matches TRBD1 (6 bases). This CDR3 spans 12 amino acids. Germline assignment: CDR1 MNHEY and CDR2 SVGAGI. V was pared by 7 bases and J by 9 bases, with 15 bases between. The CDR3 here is CASTLGGGSYTF. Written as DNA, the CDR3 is TGTGCCAGCACCTTAGGGGGGGGCAGCTACACCTTC.

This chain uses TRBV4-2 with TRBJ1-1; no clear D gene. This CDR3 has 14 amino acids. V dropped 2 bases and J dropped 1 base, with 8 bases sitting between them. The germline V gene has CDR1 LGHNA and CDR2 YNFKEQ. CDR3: CASSQQRENTEAFF. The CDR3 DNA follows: TGTGCCAGCAGCCAACAGCGAGAGAACACTGAAGCTTTCTTT.

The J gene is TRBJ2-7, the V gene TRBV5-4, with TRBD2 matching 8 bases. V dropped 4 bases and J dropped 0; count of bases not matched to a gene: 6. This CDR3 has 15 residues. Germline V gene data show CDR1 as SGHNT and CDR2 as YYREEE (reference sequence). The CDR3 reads CASSKIAGSSYEQYF. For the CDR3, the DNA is TGTGCCAGCAGCAAGATAGCGGGGAGCTCCTACGAGCAGTACTTC.

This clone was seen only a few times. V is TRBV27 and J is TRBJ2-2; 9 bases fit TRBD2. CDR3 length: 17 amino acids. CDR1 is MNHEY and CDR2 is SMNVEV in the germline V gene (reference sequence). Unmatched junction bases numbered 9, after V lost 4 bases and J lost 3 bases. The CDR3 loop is CASSWFVAGEHTGELFF. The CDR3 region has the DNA TGTGCCAGCAGTTGGTTTGTAGCGGGGGAACACACCGGGGAGCTGTTTTTT.

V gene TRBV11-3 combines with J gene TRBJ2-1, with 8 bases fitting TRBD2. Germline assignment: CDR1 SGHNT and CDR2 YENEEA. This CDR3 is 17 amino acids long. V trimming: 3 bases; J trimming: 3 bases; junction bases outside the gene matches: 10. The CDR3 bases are TGTGCCAGCAGCTTCGGGTCGGGAGGGCCGAACTACAATGAGCAGTTCTTC. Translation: CASSFGSGGPNYNEQFF.

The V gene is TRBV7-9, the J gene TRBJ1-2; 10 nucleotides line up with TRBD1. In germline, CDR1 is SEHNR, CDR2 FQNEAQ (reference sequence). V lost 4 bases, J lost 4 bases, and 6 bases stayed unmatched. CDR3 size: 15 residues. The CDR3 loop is CASSSRDRGVYGYTF. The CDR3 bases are TGTGCCAGCAGCTCCCGGGACAGGGGAGTCTATGGCTACACCTTC.

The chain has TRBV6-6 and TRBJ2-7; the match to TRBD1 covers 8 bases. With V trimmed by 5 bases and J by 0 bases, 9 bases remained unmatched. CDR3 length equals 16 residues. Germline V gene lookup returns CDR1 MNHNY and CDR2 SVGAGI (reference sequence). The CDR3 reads CASSVGTQGASYEQYF. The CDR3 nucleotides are TGTGCCAGCAGTGTCGGTACCCAGGGGGCCTCCTACGAGCAGTACTTC.

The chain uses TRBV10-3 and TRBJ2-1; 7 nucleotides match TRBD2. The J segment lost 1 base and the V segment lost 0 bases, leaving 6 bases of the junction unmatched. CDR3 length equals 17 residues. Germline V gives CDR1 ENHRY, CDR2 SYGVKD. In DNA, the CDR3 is TGTGCCATCAGTGAGTCCGTTGGACTAGGTTCCTACAATGAGCAGTTCTTC. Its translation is CAISESVGLGSYNEQFF.

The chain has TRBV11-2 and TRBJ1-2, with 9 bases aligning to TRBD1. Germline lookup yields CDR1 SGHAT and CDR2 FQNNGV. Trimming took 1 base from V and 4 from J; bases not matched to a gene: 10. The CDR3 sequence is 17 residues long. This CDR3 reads CASSLVRQGQGFYGYTF. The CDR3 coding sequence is TGTGCCAGCAGCTTAGTCCGCCAGGGACAGGGCTTCTATGGCTACACCTTC.

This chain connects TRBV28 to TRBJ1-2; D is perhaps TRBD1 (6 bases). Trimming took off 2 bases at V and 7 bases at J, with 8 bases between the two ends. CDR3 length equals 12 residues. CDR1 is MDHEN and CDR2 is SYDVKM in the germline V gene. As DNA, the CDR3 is TGTGCCAGCAGTTTAAGGGGGACTGGCTACACCTTC. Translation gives CASSLRGTGYTF.

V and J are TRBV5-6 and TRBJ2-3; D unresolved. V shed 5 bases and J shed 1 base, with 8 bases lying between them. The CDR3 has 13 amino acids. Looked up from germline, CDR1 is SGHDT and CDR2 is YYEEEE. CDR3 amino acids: CASRRSRTDTQYF. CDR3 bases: TGTGCCAGCAGGAGGAGCCGCACAGATACGCAGTATTTT.

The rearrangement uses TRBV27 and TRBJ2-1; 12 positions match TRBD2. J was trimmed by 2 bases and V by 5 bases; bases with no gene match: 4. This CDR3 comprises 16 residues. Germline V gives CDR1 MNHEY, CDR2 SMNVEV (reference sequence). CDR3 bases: TGTGCCAGCAGTCCTCGGACTAGCGGGGCCTACAATGAGCAGTTCTTC. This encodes CASSPRTSGAYNEQFF.

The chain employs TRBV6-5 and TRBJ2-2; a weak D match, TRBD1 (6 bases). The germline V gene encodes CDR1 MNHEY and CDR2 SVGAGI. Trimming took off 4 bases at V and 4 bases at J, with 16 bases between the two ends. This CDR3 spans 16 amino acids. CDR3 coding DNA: TGTGCCAGCAGTTCTTCCACAGGGCTATTCACCGGGGAGCTGTTTTTT. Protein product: CASSSSTGLFTGELFF.

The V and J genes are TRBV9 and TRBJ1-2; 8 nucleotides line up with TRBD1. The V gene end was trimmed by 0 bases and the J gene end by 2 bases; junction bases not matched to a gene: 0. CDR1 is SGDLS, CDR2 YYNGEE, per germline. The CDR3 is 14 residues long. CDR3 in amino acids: CASSVGDRNYGYTF. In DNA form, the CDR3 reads TGTGCCAGCAGCGTAGGGGACAGGAACTATGGCTACACCTTC.

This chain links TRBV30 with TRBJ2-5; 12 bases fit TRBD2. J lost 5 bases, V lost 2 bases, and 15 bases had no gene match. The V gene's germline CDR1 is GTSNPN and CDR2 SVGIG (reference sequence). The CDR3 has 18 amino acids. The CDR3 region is CAWSPRTSGIREGETQYF. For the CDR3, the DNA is TGTGCCTGGAGTCCAAGGACTAGCGGGATAAGAGAGGGGGAGACCCAGTACTTC.

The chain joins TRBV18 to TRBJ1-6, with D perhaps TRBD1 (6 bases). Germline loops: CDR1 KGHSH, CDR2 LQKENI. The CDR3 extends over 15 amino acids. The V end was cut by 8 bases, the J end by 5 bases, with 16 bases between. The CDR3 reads CASTRRDIDNSPLHF. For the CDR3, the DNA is TGTGCCAGCACCCGCCGGGACATCGATAATTCACCCCTCCACTTT. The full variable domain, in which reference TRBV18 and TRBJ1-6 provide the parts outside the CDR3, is NAGVMQNPRHLVRRRGQEARLRCSPMKGHSHVYWYRQLPEEGLKFMVYLQKENIIDESGMPKERFSAEFPKEGPSILRIQQVVRGDSAAYFCASTRRDIDNSPLHFGNGTRLTVT.

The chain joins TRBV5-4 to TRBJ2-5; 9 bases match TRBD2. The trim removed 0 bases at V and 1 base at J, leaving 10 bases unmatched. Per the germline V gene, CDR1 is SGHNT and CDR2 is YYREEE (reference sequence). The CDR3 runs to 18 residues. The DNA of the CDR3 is TGTGCCAGCAGCTTGGGCGGGGGGGCCGGGGGATTCCAAGAGACCCAGTACTTC. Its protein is CASSLGGGAGGFQETQYF.

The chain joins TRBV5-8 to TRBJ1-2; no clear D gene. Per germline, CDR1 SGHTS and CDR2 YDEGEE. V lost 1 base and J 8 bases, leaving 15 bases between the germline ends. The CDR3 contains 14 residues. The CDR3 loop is CASSLRPWSEGYTF. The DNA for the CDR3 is TGTGCCAGCAGCTTGCGCCCGTGGTCGGAGGGCTACACCTTC.

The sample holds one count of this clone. The CDR3 spells CASSNRERETQYF. Written as DNA, the CDR3 is TGTGCCAGCAGCAACAGGGAGCGAGAGACCCAGTACTTC. This chain connects TRBV6-5 to TRBJ2-5; possibly TRBD1 for D (6 bases). V lost 6 bases to trimming and J lost 4 bases, with 12 bases between them. This CDR3 region has 13 residues. Germline V gene data show CDR1 as MNHEY and CDR2 as SVGAGI.

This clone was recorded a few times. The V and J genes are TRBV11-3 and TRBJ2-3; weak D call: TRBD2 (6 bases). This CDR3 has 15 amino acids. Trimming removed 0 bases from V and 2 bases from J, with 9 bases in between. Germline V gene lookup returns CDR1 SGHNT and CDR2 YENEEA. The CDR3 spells CASSLDGGYTDTQYF. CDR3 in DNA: TGTGCCAGCAGCTTAGATGGGGGGTACACAGATACGCAGTATTTT.

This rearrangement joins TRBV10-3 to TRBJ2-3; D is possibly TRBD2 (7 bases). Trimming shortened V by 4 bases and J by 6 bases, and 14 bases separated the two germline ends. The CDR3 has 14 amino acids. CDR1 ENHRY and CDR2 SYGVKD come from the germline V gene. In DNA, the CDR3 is TGTGCCATCAGTGGTGGGGGGGCTTCCGATACGCAGTATTTT. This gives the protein CAISGGGASDTQYF.

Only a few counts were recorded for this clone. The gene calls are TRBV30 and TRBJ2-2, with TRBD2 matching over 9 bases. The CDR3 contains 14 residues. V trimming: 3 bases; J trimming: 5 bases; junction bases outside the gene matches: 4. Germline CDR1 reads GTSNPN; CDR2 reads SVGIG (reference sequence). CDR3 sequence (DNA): TGTGCCTGGAGGGGACTAGCCGGGACCGGGGAGCTGTTTTTT. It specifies CAWRGLAGTGELFF.

The CDR3 nucleotides read TGTGCCAGTATTCTTACAGGGGCGGCCGGGGAGCTGTTTTTT. It is translated as CASILTGAAGELFF. The chain joins TRBV19 to TRBJ2-2, with TRBD1 matching over 7 bases. Per germline, CDR1 LNHDA and CDR2 SQIVND (reference sequence). J gave up 6 bases and V 7 bases, and 8 bases lay outside the gene matches. The CDR3 extends over 14 amino acids.

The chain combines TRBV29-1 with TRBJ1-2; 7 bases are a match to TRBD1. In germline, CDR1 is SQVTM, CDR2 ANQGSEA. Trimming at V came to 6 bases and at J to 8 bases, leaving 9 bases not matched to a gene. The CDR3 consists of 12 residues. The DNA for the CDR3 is TGCAGCGTAGGGGGCGCAGGAGGAGGCTACACCTTC. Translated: CSVGGAGGGYTF.

CDR3 sequence reads: CASKTRGFPEDPAYEQYF. In DNA, the CDR3 is TGTGCCAGCAAGACCAGGGGGTTTCCCGAAGACCCGGCCTACGAGCAGTACTTC. The V gene is TRBV27, the J gene TRBJ2-7, with TRBD1 identical over 7 bases. There are 18 residues in the CDR3. Trimming took 7 bases from V and 2 from J; bases not matched to a gene: 20. CDR1 is MNHEY, CDR2 SMNVEV, per germline (reference sequence).

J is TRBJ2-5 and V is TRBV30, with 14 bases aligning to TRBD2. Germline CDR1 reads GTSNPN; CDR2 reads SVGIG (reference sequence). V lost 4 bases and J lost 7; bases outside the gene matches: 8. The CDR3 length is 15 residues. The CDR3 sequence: CAWTLGTSGSGTQYF. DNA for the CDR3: TGTGCCTGGACTCTCGGGACTAGCGGGAGTGGGACCCAGTACTTC.

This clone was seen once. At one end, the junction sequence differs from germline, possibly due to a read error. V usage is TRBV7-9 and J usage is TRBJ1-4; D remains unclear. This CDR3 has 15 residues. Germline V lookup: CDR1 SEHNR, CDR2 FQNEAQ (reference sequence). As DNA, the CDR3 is TGTTCCAGCAGCTTAGCCCGAGGTAGCAGTGAAAAACTGTTTTTT. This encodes CSSSLARGSSEKLFF.